Included here is one TCR beta chain sequence, with context. The sample is drawn from a study of blood T cell repertoires in COVID-19. Across the whole study: Material from acute and convalescent COVID-19 was sourced from the United States, Italy and Spain. T cells, B-cell-depleted T cells, or PBMCs provided the cDNA or gDNA that served as material.

Study processing details: Nucleated cell number was recorded as an estimate derived from reference gene primer amplification. The repertoire was sequenced with immunoSEQ multiplex PCR; TCRdb's copy has only in-frame clones and lacks some. V, J and clone size are taken as reported in that table, and D and trimming were inferred from the DNA itself. The top ten hold 3.5% to 4% of the sample, which has fewer than 50,000 clones, around 90% seen once. Germline V CDR1 and CDR2: ENHRY, SYGVKD. Unmatched junction bases numbered 4, after V lost 11 bases and J lost 0 bases. The CDR3 totals 14 residues. The sample comprised peripheral blood. The chain combines TRBV10-3 with TRBJ2-7, with 13 bases fitting TRBD2. This TCR was sampled from a human donor in a cohort sampled during active COVID-19. The CDR3 reads CAARTSGSSYEQYF. For the CDR3, the DNA is TGTGCCGCCAGGACTAGCGGGAGCTCCTACGAGCAGTACTTC.